The rows below give T cell receptor beta chains drawn from one sample of a study of T cell responses to AZD1222 COVID-19 vaccine. The data were produced by immunoSEQ multiplex PCR, yet TCRdb's version contains in-frame clones alone and is incomplete. This table holds about 85,000 clones, over 75% found once. The sequencing used peripheral blood, collected on day 0 of AZD1222 vaccination. The receptors were gathered from an adult in good health. Each CDR3 is given with its conserved first and last residue.

>TRBV6-4
CARVSRQKNTEAFF
>TRBV20-1
CSASYEQYF
>TRBV6-5
CASSRASGRGDEQFF
>TRBV7-6
CASSCRDRRYQPQHF
>TRBV6-1
CASSERGGTNEKLFF
>TRBV28
CASSFFTRGTEAFF
>TRBV5-1
CASRLKGSRTFYEQYF
>TRBV5-1
CASSSRGGNQPQHF
>TRBV19
CASSMQYGNQPQHF
>TRBV27
CASSLYPPQGGLGSNQPQHF
>TRBV4-2
CASSRTGYGYTF
>TRBV7-8
CASSSDRGLGTTEAFF
>TRBV28
CASSLSGRGFSEQYF
>TRBV6-5
CASKGAGVNTEAFF
>TRBV7-8
CASSLVDDQPQHF
>TRBV2
CASSGGRQGGSKNIQYF
>TRBV6-5
CASSYGAGSSYEQYF
>TRBV27
CASSLRPNRDRDGYTF
>TRBV9
CASSSGTSSYEQYF
>TRBV6-4
CASSTGVRPGANVLTF
>TRBV29-1
CSVGTGQGGGYTF
>TRBV7-3
CASSRDSQMNTEAFF
>TRBV7-3
CASSPGTDTQYF
>TRBV7-9
CASSLFGEGGYEQYF
>TRBV12-3/TRBV12-4
CASSFRAEQPQHF
>TRBV2
CATLEGQETQYF
>TRBV5-1
CASSRGRNSGANVLTF
>TRBV27
CASSPRQAGANVLTF
>TRBV6-5
CASRMGGPGGYTF
>TRBV5-8
CASSFGTLSYNEQFF
>TRBV3-1/TRBV3-2
CASSRGQGAYQPQHF
>TRBV7-8
CASSTHRGSYNEQFF
>TRBV18
CASSPLGAETTGELFF
>TRBV28
CASNGQDYGYTF
>TRBV5-1
CASSYGTALGNEKLFF
>TRBV6-5
CASRRQGRPYEQYF
>TRBV5-5
CASSLPNSNSPLHF
>TRBV30
CAWSRASYKNEQYF
>TRBV18
CASSNSGRGQETQYF
>TRBV13
CASSLVGTSLRNNYGYTF
>TRBV15
CATSLRSVGQGSPLHF
>TRBV5-1
CASSLGLAGGVSTDTQYF
>TRBV10-1
CANPPPSWRPTGELFF
>TRBV11-1
CASNEGLAGADEQFF
>TRBV12-3/TRBV12-4
CASGVVRQPQHF
>TRBV24-1
CATSYYRGKDNTEAFF
>TRBV7-9
CASSLVAEQETQYF
>TRBV7-9
CASSIAGTSTDTQYF
>TRBV4-1
CASTERTPLSNNEQFF
>TRBV5-1
CASSLIRGETQYF